This T cell receptor beta chain emerged from a study of identical twins. Findings and caveats of the study: Zero-insertion results could be subject to partial confounding by invariant MAIT and iNKT cells.

At least ten counts were recorded for this clonotype. Its antigen is currently unknown. TCRdb reprocessed the 5' RACE reads with MiXCR, giving one entry per CDR3 protein. This table holds approximately 500,000 distinct CDR3 sequences, roughly 24% found once. The data were also submitted as part of a second study, on T cells expressing NK-cell markers. That report adds: CD8+ T cells in 5 or 6 donors included dominant NKG2C+ clonotypes at roughly 1.0-7.5%. Topping the CD3+CD56-NKG2C+ fraction as well were these clonotypes, in a few donors.

The sequenced sample consisted of CD4+ T cells sorted from blood. This receptor was obtained from a woman between 18 and 30 years old in good health.

The CDR3 nucleotides read TGTGCCAGCAGTACCAGGAGCTCTGGAAACACCATATATTTT. Its protein is CASSTRSSGNTIYF. The chain joins TRBV27 to TRBJ1-3; D unclear. The CDR3 runs 14 residues. The germline V gene encodes CDR1 MNHEY and CDR2 SMNVEV (reference sequence). Trimming took 5 bases from V and 0 from J, leaving 8 bases between them.